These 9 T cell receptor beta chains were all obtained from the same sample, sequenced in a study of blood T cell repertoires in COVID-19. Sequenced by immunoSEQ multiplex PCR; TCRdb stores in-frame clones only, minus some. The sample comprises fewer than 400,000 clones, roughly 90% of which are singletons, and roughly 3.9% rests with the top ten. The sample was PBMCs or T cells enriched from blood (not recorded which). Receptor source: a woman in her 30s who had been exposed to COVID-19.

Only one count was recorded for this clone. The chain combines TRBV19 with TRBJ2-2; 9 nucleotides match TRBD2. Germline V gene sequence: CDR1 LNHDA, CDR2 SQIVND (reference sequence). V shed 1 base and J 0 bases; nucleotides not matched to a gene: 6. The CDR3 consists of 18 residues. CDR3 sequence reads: CASSIVLAGYANTGELFF. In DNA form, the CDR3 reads TGTGCCAGTAGTATAGTCCTAGCGGGGTACGCGAACACCGGGGAGCTGTTTTTT. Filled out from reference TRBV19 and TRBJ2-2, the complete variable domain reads DGGITQSPKYLFRKEGQNVTLSCEQNLNHDAMYWYRQDPGQGLRLIYYSQIVNDFQKGDIAEGYSVSREKKESFPLTVTSAQKNPTAFYLCASSIVLAGYANTGELFFGEGSRLTVL.

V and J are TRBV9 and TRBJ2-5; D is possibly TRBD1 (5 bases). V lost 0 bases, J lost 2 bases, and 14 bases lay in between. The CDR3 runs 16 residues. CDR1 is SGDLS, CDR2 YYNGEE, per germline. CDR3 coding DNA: TGTGCCAGCAGCGTAGAGGGGCAGTATCCGCAAGAGACCCAGTACTTC. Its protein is CASSVEGQYPQETQYF.

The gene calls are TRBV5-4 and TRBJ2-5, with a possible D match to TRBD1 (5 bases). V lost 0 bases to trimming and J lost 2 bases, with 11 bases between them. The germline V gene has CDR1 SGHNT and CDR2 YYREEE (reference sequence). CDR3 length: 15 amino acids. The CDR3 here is CASSLAGAAQETQYF. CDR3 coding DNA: TGTGCCAGCAGCTTGGCTGGGGCAGCGCAAGAGACCCAGTACTTC.

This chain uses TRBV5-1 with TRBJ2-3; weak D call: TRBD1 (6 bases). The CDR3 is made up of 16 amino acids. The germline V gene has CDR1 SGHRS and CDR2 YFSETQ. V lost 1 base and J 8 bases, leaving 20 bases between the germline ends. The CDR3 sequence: CASSLQTGNLMGTQYF. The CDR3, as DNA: TGCGCCAGCAGCTTGCAAACAGGGAATTTGATGGGTACGCAGTATTTT.

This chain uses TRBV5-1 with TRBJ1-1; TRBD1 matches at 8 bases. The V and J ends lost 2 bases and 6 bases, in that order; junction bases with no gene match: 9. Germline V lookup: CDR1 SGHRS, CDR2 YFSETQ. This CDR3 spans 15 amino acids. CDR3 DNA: TGCGCCAGCAGCTTTGCCCCGGACAGGGTATCTGAAGCTTTCTTT. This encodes CASSFAPDRVSEAFF.

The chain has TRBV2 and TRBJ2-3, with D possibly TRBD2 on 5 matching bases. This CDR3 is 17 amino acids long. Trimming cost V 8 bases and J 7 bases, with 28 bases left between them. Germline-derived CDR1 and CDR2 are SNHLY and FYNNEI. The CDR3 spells CASQWALGLPNVNTQYF. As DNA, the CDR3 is TGTGCCAGCCAGTGGGCCCTAGGACTTCCGAACGTAAATACGCAGTATTTT. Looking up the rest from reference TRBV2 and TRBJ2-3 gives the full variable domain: EPEVTQTPSHQVTQMGQEVILRCVPISNHLYFYWYRQILGQKVEFLVSFYNNEISEKSEIFDDQFSVERPDGSNFTLKIRSTKLEDSAMYFCASQWALGLPNVNTQYFGPGTRLTVL.

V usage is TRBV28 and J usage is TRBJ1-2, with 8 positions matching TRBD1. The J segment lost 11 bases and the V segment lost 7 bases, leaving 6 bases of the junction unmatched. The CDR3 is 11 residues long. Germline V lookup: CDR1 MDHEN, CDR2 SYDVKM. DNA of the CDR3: TGTGCCAGCATCTATCAGGGGGCATACACCTTC. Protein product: CASIYQGAYTF.

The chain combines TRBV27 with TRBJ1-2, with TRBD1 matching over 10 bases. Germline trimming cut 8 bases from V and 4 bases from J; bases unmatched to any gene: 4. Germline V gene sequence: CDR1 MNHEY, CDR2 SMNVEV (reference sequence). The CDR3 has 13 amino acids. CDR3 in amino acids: CASSDRGFYGYTF. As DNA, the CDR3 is TGTGCCAGCTCGGACAGGGGGTTCTATGGCTACACCTTC.

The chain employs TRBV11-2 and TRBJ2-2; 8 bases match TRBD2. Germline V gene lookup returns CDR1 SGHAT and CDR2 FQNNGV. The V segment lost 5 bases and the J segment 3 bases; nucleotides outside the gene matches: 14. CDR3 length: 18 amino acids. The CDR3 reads CASSPRTNGGEHTGELFF. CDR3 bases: TGTGCCAGCAGCCCCCGAACAAACGGGGGGGAGCACACCGGGGAGCTGTTTTTT.